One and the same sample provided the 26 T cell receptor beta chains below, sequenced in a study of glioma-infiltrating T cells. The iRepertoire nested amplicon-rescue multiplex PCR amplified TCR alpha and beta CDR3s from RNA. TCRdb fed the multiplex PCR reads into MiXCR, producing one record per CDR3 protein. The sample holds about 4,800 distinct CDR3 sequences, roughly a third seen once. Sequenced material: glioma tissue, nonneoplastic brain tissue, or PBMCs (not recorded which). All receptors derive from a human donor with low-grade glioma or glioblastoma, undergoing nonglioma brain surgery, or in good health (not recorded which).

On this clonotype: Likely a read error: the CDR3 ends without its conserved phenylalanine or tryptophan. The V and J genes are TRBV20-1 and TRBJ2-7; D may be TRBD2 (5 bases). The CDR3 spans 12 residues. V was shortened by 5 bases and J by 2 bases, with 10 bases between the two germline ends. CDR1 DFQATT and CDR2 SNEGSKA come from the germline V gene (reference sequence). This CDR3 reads CSAPVGTYEQYL. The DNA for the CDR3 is TGCAGTGCTCCAGTCGGGACCTACGAGCAGTACTTA.

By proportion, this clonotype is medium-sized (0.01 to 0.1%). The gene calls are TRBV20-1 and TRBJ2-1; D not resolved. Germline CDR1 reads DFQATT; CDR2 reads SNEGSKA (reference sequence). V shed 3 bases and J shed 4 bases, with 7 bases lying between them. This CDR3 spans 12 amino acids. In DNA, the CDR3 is TGCAGTGCTAGCCAGCCTTACAATGAGCAGTTCTTC. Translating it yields CSASQPYNEQFF.

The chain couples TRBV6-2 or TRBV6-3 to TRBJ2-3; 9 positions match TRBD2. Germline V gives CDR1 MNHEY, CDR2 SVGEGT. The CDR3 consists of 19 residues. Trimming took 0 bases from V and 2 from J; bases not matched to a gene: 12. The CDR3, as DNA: TGTGCCAGCAGTTACTCGAGGCCGGGACTAGCCACCCTCACAGATACGCAGTATTTT. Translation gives CASSYSRPGLATLTDTQYF.

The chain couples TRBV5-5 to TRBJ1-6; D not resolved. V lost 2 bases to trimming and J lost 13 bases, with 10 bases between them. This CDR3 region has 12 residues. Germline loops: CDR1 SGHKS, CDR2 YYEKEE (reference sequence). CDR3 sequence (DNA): TGTGCCAGCAGCTTCACGGTCGGCCCCCTCCACTTT. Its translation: CASSFTVGPLHF. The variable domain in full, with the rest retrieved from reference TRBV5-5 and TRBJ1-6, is DAGVTQSPTHLIKTRGQQVTLRCSPISGHKSVSWYQQVLGQGPQFIFQYYEKEERGRGNFPDRFSARQFPNYSSELNVNALLLGDSALYLCASSFTVGPLHFGNGTRLTVT.

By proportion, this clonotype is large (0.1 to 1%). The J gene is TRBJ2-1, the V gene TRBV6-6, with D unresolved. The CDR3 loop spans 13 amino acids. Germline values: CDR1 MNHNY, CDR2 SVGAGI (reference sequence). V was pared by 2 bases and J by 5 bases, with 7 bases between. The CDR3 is CASSYTRDNEQFF. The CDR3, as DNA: TGTGCCAGCAGTTACACACGGGACAATGAGCAGTTCTTC.

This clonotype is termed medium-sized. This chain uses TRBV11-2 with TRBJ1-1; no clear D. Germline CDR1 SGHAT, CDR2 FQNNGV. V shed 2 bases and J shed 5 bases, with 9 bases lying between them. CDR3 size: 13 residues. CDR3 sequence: CASSLSEKTEAFF. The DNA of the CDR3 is TGTGCCAGCAGCTTATCGGAAAAAACTGAAGCTTTCTTT.

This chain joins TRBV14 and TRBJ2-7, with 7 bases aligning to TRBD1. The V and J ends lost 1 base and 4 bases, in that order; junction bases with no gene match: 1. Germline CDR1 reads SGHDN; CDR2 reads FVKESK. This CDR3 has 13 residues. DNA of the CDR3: TGTGCCAGCAGCCAAGCGACAGGGTACGAGCAGTACTTC. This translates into CASSQATGYEQYF.

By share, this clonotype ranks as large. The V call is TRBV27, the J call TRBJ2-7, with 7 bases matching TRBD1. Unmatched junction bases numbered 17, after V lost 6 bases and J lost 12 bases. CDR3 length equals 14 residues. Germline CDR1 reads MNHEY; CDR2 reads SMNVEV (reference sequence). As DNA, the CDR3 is TGTGCCAGCAGACCGGACAGGAGAACTACCCCGCTGTACTTC. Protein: CASRPDRRTTPLYF.

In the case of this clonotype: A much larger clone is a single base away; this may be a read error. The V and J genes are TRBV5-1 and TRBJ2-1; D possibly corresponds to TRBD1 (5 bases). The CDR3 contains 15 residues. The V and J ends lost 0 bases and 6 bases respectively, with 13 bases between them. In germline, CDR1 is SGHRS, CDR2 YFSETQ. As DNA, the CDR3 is TGCGCCAGCAGCTTGGAGTCGGCTAGGGGCAATGAGCAGTTCTTC. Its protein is CASSLESARGNEQFF.

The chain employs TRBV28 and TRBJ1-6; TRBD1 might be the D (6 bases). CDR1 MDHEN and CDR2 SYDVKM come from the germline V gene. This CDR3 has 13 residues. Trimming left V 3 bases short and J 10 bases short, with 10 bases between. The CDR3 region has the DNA TGTGCCAGCAGTTTCTGGACAGTCTCACCCCTCCACTTT. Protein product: CASSFWTVSPLHF. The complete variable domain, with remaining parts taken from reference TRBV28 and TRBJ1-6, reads DVKVTQSSRYLVKRTGEKVFLECVQDMDHENMFWYRQDPGLGLRLIYFSYDVKMKEKGDIPEGYSVSREKKERFSLILESASTNQTSMYLCASSFWTVSPLHFGNGTRLTVT.

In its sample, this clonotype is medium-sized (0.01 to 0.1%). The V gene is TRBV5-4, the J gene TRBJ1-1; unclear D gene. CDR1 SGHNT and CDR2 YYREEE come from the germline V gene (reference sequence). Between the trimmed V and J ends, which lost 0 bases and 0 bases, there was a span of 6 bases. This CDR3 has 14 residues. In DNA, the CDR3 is TGTGCCAGCAGCTTGGCGGTTATGAACACTGAAGCTTTCTTT. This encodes CASSLAVMNTEAFF.

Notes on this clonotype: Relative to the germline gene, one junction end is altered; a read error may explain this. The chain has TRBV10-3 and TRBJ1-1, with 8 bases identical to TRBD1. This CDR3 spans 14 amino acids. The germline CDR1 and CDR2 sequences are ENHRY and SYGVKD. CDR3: CAISEPDRVGEALF. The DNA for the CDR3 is TGTGCCATCAGTGAGCCGGACAGGGTCGGGGAAGCCTTATTT.

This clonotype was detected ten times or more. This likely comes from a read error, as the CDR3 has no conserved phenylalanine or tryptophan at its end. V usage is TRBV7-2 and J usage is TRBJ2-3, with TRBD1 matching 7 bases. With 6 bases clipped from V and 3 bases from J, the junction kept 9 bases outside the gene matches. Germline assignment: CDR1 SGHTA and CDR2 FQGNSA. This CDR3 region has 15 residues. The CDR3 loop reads CASSQGGAVTDTQYL. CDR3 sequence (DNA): TGTGCCAGCAGTCAAGGGGGCGCGGTGACAGATACGCAGTATCTT.

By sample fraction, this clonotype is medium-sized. The CDR3 DNA reads as TGTGCCAGCAGCTCCCGGGACAGGGAATTTTCAGCTAACTATGGCTACACCTTC. Translation: CASSSRDREFSANYGYTF. The chain has TRBV7-9 and TRBJ1-2; the match to TRBD1 covers 9 bases. This CDR3 has 18 amino acids. Germline trimming cut 4 bases from V and 0 bases from J; bases unmatched to any gene: 12. From germline, CDR1 is SEHNR and CDR2 FQNEAQ (reference sequence).

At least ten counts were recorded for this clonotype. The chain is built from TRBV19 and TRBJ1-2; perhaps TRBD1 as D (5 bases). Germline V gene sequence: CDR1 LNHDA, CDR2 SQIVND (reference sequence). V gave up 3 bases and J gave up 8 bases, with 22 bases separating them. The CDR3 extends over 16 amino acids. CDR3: CASSIGGEGTGFGYTF. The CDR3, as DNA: TGTGCCAGTAGTATTGGTGGAGAGGGGACGGGGTTCGGCTACACCTTC.

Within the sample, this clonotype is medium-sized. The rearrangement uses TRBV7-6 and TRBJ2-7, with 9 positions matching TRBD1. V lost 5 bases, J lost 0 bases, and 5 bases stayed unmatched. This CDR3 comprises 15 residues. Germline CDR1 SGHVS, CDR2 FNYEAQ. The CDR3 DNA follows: TGTGCCAGCAGCCGAGGGACAGGGAGCTCCTACGAGCAGTACTTC. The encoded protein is CASSRGTGSSYEQYF.

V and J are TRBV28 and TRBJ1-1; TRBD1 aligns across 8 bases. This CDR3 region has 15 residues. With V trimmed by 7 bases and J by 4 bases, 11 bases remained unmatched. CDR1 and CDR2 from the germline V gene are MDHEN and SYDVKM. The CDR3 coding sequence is TGTGCCAGCACCCTCCGGACAGGGATCAGCACTGAAGCTTTCTTT. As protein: CASTLRTGISTEAFF.

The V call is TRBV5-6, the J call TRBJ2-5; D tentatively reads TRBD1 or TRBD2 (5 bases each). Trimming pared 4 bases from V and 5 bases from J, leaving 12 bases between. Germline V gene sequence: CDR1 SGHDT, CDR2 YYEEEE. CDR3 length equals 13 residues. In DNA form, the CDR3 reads TGTGCCAGCAGCCCTTGGGGGAAGGAGACCCAGTACTTC. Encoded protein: CASSPWGKETQYF.

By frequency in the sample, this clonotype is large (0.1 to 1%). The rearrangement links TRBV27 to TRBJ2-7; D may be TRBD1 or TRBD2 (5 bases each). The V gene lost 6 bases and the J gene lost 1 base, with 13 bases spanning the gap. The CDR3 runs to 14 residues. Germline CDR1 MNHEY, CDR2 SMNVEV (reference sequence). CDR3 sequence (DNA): TGTGCCAGCAGCCAAAGGGACGGATCCTACGAGCAGTACGTC. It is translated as CASSQRDGSYEQYV.

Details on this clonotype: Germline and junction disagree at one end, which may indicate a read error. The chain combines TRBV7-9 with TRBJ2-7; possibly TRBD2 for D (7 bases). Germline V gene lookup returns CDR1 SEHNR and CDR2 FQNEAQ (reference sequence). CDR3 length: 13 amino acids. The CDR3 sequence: CSSRRGASAEQYF. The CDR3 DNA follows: TGTTCCAGCAGACGGGGGGCGTCGGCCGAGCAGTACTTC.

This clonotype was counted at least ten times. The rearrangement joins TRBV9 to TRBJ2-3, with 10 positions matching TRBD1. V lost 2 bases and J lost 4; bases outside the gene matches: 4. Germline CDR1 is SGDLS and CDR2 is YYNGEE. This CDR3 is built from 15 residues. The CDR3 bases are TGTGCCAGCAGCGTCGACAGGGGGCCGGCAGATACGCAGTATTTT. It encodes CASSVDRGPADTQYF.

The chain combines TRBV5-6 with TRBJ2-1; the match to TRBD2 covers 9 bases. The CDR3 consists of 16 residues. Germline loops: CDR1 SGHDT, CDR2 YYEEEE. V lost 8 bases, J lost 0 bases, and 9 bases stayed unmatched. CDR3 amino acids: CASISGGTSSYNEQFF. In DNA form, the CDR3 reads TGTGCCAGTATAAGCGGGGGGACCAGCTCCTACAATGAGCAGTTCTTC.

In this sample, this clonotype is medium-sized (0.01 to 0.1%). The CDR3 bases are TGCGCCAGCAGCCAAGATCGAGAGACCCAGTACTTC. It is translated as CASSQDRETQYF. The chain couples TRBV4-1 to TRBJ2-5; D is ambiguous. The germline CDR1 and CDR2 sequences are MGHRA and YSYEKL. Trimming shortened V by 0 bases and J by 4 bases, and 3 bases separated the two germline ends. The length of the CDR3 is 12 residues.

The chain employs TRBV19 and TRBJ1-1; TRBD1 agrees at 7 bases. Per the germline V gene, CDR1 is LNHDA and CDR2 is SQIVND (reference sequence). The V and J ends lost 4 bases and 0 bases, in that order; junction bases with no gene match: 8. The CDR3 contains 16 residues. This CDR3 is CASSTYRGRVNTEAFF. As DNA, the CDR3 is TGTGCCAGTAGTACCTACAGGGGCAGAGTGAACACTGAAGCTTTCTTT.

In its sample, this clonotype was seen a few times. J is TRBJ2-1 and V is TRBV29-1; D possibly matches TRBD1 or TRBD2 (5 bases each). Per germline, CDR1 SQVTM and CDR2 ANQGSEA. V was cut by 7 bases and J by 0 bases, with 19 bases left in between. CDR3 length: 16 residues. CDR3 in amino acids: CSAGEPQGRSYNEQFF. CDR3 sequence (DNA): TGCAGCGCTGGCGAACCGCAGGGACGCTCCTACAATGAGCAGTTCTTC.

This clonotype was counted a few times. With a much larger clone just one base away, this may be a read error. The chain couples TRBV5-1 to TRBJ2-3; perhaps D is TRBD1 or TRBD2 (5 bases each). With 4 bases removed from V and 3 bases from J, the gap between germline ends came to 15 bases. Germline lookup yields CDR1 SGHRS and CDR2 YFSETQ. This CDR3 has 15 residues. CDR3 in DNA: TGCGCCAGCAGCGGGGACGGACTTAGAACAGATACGCAGTATTTT. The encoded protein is CASSGDGLRTDTQYF.